The rows below give T cell receptor beta chains drawn from one sample of a study of blood T cell repertoires in COVID-19. Libraries were prepared by immunoSEQ multiplex PCR; TCRdb keeps only in-frame clonotypes and omits some of them. The top ten hold about 1.7% of the sample, which has more than 300,000 clones, roughly 86% seen once. Material: peripheral blood. All receptors come from a woman aged 25 to 39 with COVID-19, enrolled during active disease. CDR3s include the opening cysteine and the closing phenylalanine or tryptophan.

j_call cdr3_length v_call cdr3_aa
TRBJ2-5 15 TRBV11-2 CASSGSGGPGETQYF
TRBJ1-3 16 TRBV7-8 CASSPRHRSSGNTIYF
TRBJ2-3 18 TRBV7-2 CASSLGAPGAGGSDTQYF
TRBJ2-7 13 TRBV6-5 CASRATGGDEQYF
TRBJ2-5 16 TRBV2 CASTIGQGAGKETQYF
TRBJ2-3 16 TRBV7-9 CASSLGQGIGTDTQYF
TRBJ1-2 15 TRBV30 CAWRLGKGAYYGYTF
TRBJ1-4 14 TRBV6-5 CASRREGTNEKLFF
TRBJ1-2 15 TRBV11-2 CASSLGTNPNYGYTF
TRBJ1-2 11 TRBV24-1 CATSDLRGYTF
TRBJ2-7 14 TRBV2 CASSAGTGPYEQYF
TRBJ1-3 13 TRBV7-2 CASSFERGNTIYF
TRBJ1-6 14 TRBV5-1 CASSRDREGSPLHF
TRBJ2-1 17 TRBV7-6 CASSLSPRVNSYNEQFF
TRBJ1-4 16 TRBV4-1 CASSPSGGPKMEKLFF
TRBJ2-1 11 TRBV12-3/TRBV12-4 CASSLSLAQFF
TRBJ2-2 13 TRBV5-1 CASSLEAFSELFF
TRBJ1-1 14 TRBV19 CASSIGAGRTEAFF
TRBJ1-1 13 TRBV2 CASSEALMGAAFF
TRBJ2-3 13 TRBV7-2 CASSFRGGDTQYF
TRBJ2-7 13 TRBV5-1 CASSLAAGYEQYF
TRBJ2-7 12 TRBV11-3 CASSFSGGEQYF
TRBJ1-2 15 TRBV15 CATSRVSGTSIGYTF
TRBJ1-1 17 TRBV6-4 CASSQDRGLRTNTEAFF
TRBJ1-6 16 TRBV11-2 CASSQRQGAANSPLHF
TRBJ1-1 14 TRBV6-6 CASSLRDTGTEAFF
TRBJ2-6 17 TRBV6-1 CANSEGTAYSGANVLTF
TRBJ2-1 14 TRBV6-5 CASSYSDSFNEQFF
TRBJ1-2 13 TRBV5-1 CASSLATSYGYTF
TRBJ1-6 14 TRBV18 CASSTGDTNSPLHF
TRBJ1-4 15 TRBV7-2 CASSEGQPSNEKLFF
TRBJ1-1 16 TRBV5-1 CASSPTQGGVNTEAFF
TRBJ2-2 16 TRBV9 CASSVGPGANTGELFF
TRBJ1-2 13 TRBV5-1 CASSLQGNYGYTF
TRBJ2-7 14 TRBV19 CASSIIGSSYEQYF
TRBJ1-2 14 TRBV5-4 CASSLATGYAGYTF
TRBJ1-1 15 TRBV15 CATSRVTGPNTEAFF